The source of this TCR beta chain is a study of shared clonotypes between healthy human individuals. General study results and limits: The low donor count limited represented genetic and exposure-history diversity.

Using immunoSEQ multiplex PCR, the repertoire was profiled, and TCRdb retains in-frame clones only, with some absent. The sample has hundreds of thousands of clones; 79% are singletons. Among the donors, all were Caucasian adults who lived in Nashville, Tennessee. With unsorted samples, genomic DNA was obtained from 100 million or so PBMCs. The germline V gene has CDR1 ENHRY and CDR2 SYGVKD. V shed 4 bases, J shed 9 bases, and the junction held 16 bases outside the gene matches. The CDR3 runs to 17 residues. Points on this clone: The antigen is undetermined.

The receptor comes from a woman in her thirties or forties in good health. Some clones in this sample may be carry-over from other donors' samples. The source material was PBMCs. The gene calls are TRBV10-3 and TRBJ2-1, with 9 bases that match TRBD2. In DNA, the CDR3 is TGTGCCATCAGTGCCCAGGCGGGAGGGCCCAATCCACCTGAGCAGTTCTTC. Residues: CAISAQAGGPNPPEQFF.